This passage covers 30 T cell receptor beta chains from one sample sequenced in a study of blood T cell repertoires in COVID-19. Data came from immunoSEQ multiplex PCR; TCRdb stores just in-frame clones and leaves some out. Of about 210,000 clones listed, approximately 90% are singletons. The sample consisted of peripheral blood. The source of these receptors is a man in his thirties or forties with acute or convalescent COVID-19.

CDR3: CASTETGGNEKLFF. The CDR3 nucleotides are TGTGCCAGCACCGAGACAGGTGGTAATGAAAAACTGTTTTTT. The chain carries TRBV28 and TRBJ1-4, with D perhaps TRBD1 (6 bases). Germline V CDR1 and CDR2: MDHEN, SYDVKM. This CDR3 has 14 amino acids. V was cut by 7 bases and J by 4 bases, with 13 bases left in between.

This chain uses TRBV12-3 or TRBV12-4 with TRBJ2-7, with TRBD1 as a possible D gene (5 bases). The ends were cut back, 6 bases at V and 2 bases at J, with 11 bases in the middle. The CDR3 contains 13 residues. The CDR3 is CASSKGSTYEQYF. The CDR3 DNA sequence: TGTGCCAGCAGCAAGGGGTCTACCTACGAGCAGTACTTC.

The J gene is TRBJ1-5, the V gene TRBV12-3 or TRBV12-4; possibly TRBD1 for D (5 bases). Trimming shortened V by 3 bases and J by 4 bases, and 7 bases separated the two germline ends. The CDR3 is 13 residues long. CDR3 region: CASSFRGNQPQHF. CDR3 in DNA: TGTGCCAGCAGTTTCCGGGGGAATCAGCCCCAGCATTTT.

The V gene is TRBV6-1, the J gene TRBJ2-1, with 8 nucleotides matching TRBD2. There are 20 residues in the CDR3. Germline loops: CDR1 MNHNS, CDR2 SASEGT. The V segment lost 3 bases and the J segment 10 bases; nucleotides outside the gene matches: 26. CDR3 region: CASSDPKSRHLAGPSIEQFF. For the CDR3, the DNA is TGTGCCAGCAGTGACCCGAAATCTAGGCATCTAGCGGGTCCTAGTATAGAGCAGTTCTTC.

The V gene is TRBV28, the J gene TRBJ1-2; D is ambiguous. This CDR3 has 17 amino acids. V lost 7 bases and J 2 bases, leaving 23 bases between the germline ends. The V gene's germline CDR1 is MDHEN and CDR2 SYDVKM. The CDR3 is CASTPRAQARLNYGYTF. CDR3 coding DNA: TGTGCCAGCACCCCACGGGCCCAGGCCAGACTAAACTATGGCTACACCTTC.

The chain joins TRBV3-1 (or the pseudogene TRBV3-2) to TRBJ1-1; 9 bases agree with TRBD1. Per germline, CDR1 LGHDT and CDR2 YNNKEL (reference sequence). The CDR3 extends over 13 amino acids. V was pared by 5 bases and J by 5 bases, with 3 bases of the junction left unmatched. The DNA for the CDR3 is TGTGCCAGCAGCACCGGGACAGGGACTGAAGCTTTCTTT. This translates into CASSTGTGTEAFF.

The DNA of the CDR3 is TGTGCCAGCAGTCCTGTTCGGAGCTACAATGAGCAGTTCTTC. It encodes CASSPVRSYNEQFF. The gene calls are TRBV6-5 and TRBJ2-1; D gene ambiguous. Germline V lookup: CDR1 MNHEY, CDR2 SVGAGI. The CDR3 covers 14 residues. Trimming pared 5 bases from V and 3 bases from J, leaving 11 bases between.

CDR3 loop: CSVWTGSSGNTIYF. CDR3 nucleotide sequence: TGCAGCGTTTGGACGGGATCCTCTGGAAACACCATATATTTT. This chain links TRBV29-1 with TRBJ1-3; no reliable D call. Trimming removed 5 bases at V and 0 bases at J, with 11 bases between. Germline CDR1 is SQVTM and CDR2 is ANQGSEA. The CDR3 totals 14 residues.

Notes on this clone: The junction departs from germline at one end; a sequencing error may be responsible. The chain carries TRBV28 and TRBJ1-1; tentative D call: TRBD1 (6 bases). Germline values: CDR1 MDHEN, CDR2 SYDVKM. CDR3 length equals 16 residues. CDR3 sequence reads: CASTLGGATGNTEAFF. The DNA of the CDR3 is TGTGCCAGCACTTTAGGGGGGGCAACCGGGAACACTGAAGCTTTCTTT.

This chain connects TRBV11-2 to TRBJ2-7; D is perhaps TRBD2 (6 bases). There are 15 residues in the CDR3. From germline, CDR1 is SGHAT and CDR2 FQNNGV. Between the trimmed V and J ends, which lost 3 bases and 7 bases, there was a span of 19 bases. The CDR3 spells CASSFSRGPSGEQYF. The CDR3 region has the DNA TGTGCCAGCAGCTTTTCGCGGGGCCCCTCGGGGGAGCAGTACTTC.

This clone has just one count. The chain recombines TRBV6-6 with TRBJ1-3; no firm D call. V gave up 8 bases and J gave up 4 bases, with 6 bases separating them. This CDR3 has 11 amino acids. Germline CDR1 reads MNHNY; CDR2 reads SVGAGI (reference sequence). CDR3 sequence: CASWAGNTIYF. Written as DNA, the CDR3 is TGTGCCAGCTGGGCCGGAAACACCATATATTTT.

The CDR3 here is CSASRARAAYNEQFF. CDR3 DNA: TGCAGTGCTAGTAGGGCCAGGGCCGCCTACAATGAGCAGTTCTTC. V gene TRBV20-1 combines with J gene TRBJ2-1, with D perhaps TRBD1 (5 bases). Between the trimmed V and J ends, which lost 3 bases and 2 bases, there was a span of 14 bases. The CDR3 consists of 15 residues. Germline loops: CDR1 DFQATT, CDR2 SNEGSKA (reference sequence).

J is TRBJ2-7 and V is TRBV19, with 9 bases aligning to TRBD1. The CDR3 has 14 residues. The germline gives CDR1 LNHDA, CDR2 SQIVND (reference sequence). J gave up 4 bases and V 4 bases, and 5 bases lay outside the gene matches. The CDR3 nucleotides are TGTGCCAGTAGTAACAGGGGGCCTAGGTACGAGCAGTACTTC. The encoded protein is CASSNRGPRYEQYF.

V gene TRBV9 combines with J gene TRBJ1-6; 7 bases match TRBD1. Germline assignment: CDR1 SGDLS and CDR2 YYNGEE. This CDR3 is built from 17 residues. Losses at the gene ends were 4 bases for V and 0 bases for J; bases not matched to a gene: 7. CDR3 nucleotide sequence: TGTGCCAGCAGCCCAGGGACAGAAAGCTCCTATAATTCACCCCTCCACTTT. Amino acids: CASSPGTESSYNSPLHF.

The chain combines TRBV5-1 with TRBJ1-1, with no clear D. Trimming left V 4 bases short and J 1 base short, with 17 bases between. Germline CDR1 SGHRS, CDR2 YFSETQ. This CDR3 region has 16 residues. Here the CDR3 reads CASSPRPEGRNTEAFF. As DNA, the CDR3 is TGCGCCAGCAGCCCCCGGCCGGAGGGAAGGAACACTGAAGCTTTCTTT.

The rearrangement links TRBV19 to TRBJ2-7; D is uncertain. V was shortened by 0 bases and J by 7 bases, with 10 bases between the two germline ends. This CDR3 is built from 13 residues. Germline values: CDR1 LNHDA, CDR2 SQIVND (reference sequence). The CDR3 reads CASSIDLSREQYF. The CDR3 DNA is TGTGCCAGTAGTATAGATCTATCGCGAGAGCAGTACTTC.

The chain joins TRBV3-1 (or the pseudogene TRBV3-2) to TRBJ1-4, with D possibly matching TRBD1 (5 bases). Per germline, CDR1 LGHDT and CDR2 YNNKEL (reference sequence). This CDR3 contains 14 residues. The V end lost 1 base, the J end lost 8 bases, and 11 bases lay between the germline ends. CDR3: CASSQAGGPEKLFF. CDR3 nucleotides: TGTGCCAGCAGCCAAGCGGGGGGTCCGGAAAAACTGTTTTTT.

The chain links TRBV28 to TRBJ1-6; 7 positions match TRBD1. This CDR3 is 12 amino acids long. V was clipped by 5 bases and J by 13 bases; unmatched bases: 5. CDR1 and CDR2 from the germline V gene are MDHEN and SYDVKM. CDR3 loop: CASSVTGVPLHF. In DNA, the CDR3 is TGTGCCAGCAGTGTTACAGGGGTTCCCCTCCACTTT.

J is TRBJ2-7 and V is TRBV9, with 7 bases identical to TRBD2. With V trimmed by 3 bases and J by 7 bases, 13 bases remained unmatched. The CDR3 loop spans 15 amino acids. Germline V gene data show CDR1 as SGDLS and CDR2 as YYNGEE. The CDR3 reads CASSAPSGIDREQYF. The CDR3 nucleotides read TGTGCCAGCAGCGCCCCAAGCGGGATCGATCGGGAGCAGTACTTC.

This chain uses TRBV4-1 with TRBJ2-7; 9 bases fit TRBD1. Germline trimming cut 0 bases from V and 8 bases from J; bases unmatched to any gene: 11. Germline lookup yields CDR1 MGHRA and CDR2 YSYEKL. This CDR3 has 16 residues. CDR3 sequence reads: CASSQEGTGSNYKQYF. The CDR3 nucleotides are TGCGCCAGCAGCCAAGAAGGGACAGGGAGCAACTATAAGCAGTACTTC.

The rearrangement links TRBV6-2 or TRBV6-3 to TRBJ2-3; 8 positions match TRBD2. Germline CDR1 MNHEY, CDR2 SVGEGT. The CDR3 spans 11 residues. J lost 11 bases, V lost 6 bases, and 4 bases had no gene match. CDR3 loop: CASSQTSVQYF. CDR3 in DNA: TGTGCCAGCAGCCAGACTAGCGTGCAGTATTTT.

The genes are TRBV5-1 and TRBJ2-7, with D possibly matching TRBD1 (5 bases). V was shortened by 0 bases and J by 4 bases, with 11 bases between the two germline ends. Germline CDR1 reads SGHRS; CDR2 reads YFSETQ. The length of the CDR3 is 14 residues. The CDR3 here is CASSLEQVAYEQYF. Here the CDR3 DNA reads TGCGCCAGCAGCTTGGAACAGGTAGCTTACGAGCAGTACTTC. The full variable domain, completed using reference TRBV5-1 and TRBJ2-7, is KAGVTQTPRYLIKTRGQQVTLSCSPISGHRSVSWYQQTPGQGLQFLFEYFSETQRNKGNFPGRFSGRQFSNSRSEMNVSTLELGDSALYLCASSLEQVAYEQYFGPGTRLTVT.

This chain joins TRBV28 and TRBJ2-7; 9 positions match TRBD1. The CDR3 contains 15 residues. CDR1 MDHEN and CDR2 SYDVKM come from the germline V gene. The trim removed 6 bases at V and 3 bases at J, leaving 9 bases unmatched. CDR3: CASRGSGQGFYEQYF. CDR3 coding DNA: TGTGCCAGCAGGGGGTCGGGACAGGGATTCTACGAGCAGTACTTC.

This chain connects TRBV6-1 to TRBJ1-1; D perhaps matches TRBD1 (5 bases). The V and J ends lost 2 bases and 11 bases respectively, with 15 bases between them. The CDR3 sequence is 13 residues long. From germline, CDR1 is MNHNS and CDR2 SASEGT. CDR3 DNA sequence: TGTGCCAGCAGTGAATCGCCCCAGGGTTTTGCTTTCTTT. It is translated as CASSESPQGFAFF.

CDR3 in DNA: TGTGCCAGCAGTGGAACAGGGAAAGGTGGCTACACCTTC. This sequence encodes CASSGTGKGGYTF. This rearrangement joins TRBV2 to TRBJ1-2, with a possible D match to TRBD1 (6 bases). Germline CDR1 reads SNHLY; CDR2 reads FYNNEI. CDR3 size: 13 residues. Trimming shortened V by 4 bases and J by 7 bases, and 13 bases separated the two germline ends.

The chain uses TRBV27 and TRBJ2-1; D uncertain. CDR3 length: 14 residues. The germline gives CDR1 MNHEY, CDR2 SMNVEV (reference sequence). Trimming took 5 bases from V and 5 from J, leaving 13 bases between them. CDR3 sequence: CASSPFLEHNEQFF. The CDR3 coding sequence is TGTGCCAGCAGTCCATTCCTGGAGCACAATGAGCAGTTCTTC.

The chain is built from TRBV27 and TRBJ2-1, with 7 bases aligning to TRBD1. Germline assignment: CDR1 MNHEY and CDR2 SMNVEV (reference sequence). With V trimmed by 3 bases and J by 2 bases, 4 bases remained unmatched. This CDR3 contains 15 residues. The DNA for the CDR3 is TGTGCCAGCAGTTTGAAGGGGGCCACCTACAATGAGCAGTTCTTC. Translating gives CASSLKGATYNEQFF.

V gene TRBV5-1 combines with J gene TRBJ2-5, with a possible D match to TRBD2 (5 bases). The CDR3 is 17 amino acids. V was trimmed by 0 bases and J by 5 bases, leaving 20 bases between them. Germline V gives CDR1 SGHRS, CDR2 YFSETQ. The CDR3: CASSLGWFGLSLETQYF. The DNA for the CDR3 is TGCGCCAGCAGCTTGGGGTGGTTCGGACTGTCTTTGGAGACCCAGTACTTC.

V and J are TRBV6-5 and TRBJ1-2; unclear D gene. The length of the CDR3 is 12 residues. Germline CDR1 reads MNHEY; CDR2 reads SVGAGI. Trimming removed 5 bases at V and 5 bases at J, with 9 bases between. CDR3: CASSTGRYGYTF. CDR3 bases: TGTGCCAGCAGTACGGGGAGGTATGGCTACACCTTC.

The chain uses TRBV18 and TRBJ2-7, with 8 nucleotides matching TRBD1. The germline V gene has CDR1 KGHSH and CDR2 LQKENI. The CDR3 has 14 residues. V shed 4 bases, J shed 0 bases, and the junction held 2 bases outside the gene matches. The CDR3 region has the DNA TGTGCCAGCTCACTGGGACAGGACTCCTACGAGCAGTACTTC. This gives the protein CASSLGQDSYEQYF.